Below, 8 T cell receptor beta chains from the same sample are listed, as sequenced in a study of cytotoxic CD8 clonotypes in ibrutinib-treated CLL. Some clones are missing from TCRdb's copy, which holds only in-frame ones; the method was immunoSEQ multiplex PCR. The sample holds about 120,000 clones, approximately 58% seen once. The input for sequencing was PBMCs, taken after 24 months of ibrutinib treatment. These receptors all come from a human donor with chronic lymphocytic leukemia.

CDR3 in amino acids: CASSLAGAIYGYTF. The DNA for the CDR3 is TGTGCCAGCAGCTTGGCAGGGGCGATCTATGGCTACACCTTC. This sequence joins TRBV5-6 and TRBJ1-2; maybe TRBD1 (6 bases). Germline V gene sequence: CDR1 SGHDT, CDR2 YYEEEE. The CDR3 runs to 14 residues. Trimming left V 0 bases short and J 4 bases short, with 10 bases between.

The chain has TRBV10-3 and TRBJ2-7; D is perhaps TRBD1 (6 bases). Trimming removed 3 bases from V and 5 bases from J, with 17 bases in between. This CDR3 has 15 amino acids. Germline CDR1 reads ENHRY; CDR2 reads SYGVKD. The DNA for the CDR3 is TGTGCCATCAGTGACTACCGACAGGCCCAGGACGAGCAGTACTTC. Translation: CAISDYRQAQDEQYF.

V is TRBV7-2 and J is TRBJ2-5, with D possibly being TRBD2 (5 bases). Germline V gives CDR1 SGHTA, CDR2 FQGNSA. The ends were cut back, 4 bases at V and 7 bases at J, with 16 bases in the middle. The length of the CDR3 is 14 residues. In DNA form, the CDR3 reads TGTGCCAGCAGCTCAGGACGGAGGCTGGGGACCCAGTACTTC. Protein: CASSSGRRLGTQYF.

This chain connects TRBV2 to TRBJ1-1; 9 bases map to TRBD1. The trim removed 6 bases at V and 1 base at J, leaving 9 bases unmatched. The germline V gene has CDR1 SNHLY and CDR2 FYNNEI. CDR3 size: 16 residues. CDR3 protein: CASRPGQGRGNTEAFF. Here the CDR3 DNA reads TGTGCCAGCAGGCCGGGACAGGGCAGAGGGAACACTGAAGCTTTCTTT.

The rearrangement joins TRBV30 to TRBJ1-2; 9 bases map to TRBD1. This CDR3 contains 13 residues. The V gene end was trimmed by 0 bases and the J gene end by 7 bases; junction bases not matched to a gene: 3. Germline CDR1 GTSNPN, CDR2 SVGIG (reference sequence). The CDR3 region has the DNA TGTGCCTGGAGTGTACAGGGGGCGCCTGGCTACACCTTC. Its protein is CAWSVQGAPGYTF.

This clone was seen more than once but under ten times. The chain carries TRBV5-1 and TRBJ2-5; 7 bases are a match to TRBD1. Per germline, CDR1 SGHRS and CDR2 YFSETQ. Losses at the gene ends were 0 bases for V and 5 bases for J; bases not matched to a gene: 4. This CDR3 region has 14 residues. The CDR3 sequence: CASSLDRGDETQYF. Here the CDR3 DNA reads TGCGCCAGCAGCTTGGACAGGGGTGACGAGACCCAGTACTTC.

This chain connects TRBV10-1 to TRBJ2-3, with 8 bases that match TRBD1. In germline, CDR1 is WNHNN, CDR2 SYGVQD (reference sequence). Unmatched junction bases numbered 4, after V lost 2 bases and J lost 6 bases. The CDR3 is made up of 14 amino acids. The CDR3 nucleotides read TGCGCCAGCAGTGAGGGGGCAGGGGGCGATACGCAGTATTTT. Amino acid sequence: CASSEGAGGDTQYF.

In this sample, this clone turned up a few times. V and J are TRBV7-6 and TRBJ2-1, with D uncertain. The CDR3 loop spans 15 amino acids. The germline CDR1 and CDR2 sequences are SGHVS and FNYEAQ. The V gene lost 6 bases and the J gene lost 0 bases, with 12 bases spanning the gap. DNA of the CDR3: TGTGCCAGCAGTCCCCAATTGGGCTCCTACAATGAGCAGTTCTTC. It translates to CASSPQLGSYNEQFF.